Following are 9 T cell receptor beta chains from one sample sequenced in a study of T cells expressing NK-cell markers. TCRdb re-analyzed the 5' RACE reads; it lists each CDR3 protein once, without DNA. The specimen's table records about 460,000 distinct CDR3 sequences. The sequenced material came from blood T cells: a sorted CD56 or NKG2C T cell subset, CD4+ or CD8+ T cells, or bulk PBMC T cells (not recorded which). Receptors were obtained from a woman in her forties or fifties in good health.

The chain carries TRBV2 and TRBJ1-5. CDR1 and CDR2 (germline): SNHLY, FYNNEI. There are 14 residues in the CDR3. The chain's CDR3 is CASSARTLNQPQHF.

V is TRBV5-1 and J is TRBJ1-6; no DNA is available, so the TRBD1 call from TCRdb remains unchecked. The CDR3 has 15 amino acids. Germline V gene data show CDR1 as SGHRS and CDR2 as YFSETQ. The CDR3 protein is CASSLVRGANSPLHF.

V usage is TRBV12-3 or TRBV12-4 and J usage is TRBJ2-1; there is no DNA to check the TCRdb D call of TRBD2. The CDR3 spans 15 residues. CDR3 residues: CASSSSGRVYNEQFF.

The rearrangement uses TRBV18 and TRBJ1-2; TCRdb's D gene call, TRBD1, goes unchecked for lack of DNA. CDR3 length: 16 amino acids. Looked up from germline, CDR1 is KGHSH and CDR2 is LQKENI. CDR3 sequence: CASSPGTGGTNYGYTF.

The V gene is TRBV20-1, the J gene TRBJ1-5; TCRdb lists TRBD1, though no DNA is available to test this call. Germline V gene lookup returns CDR1 DFQATT and CDR2 SNEGSKA (reference sequence). CDR3 length: 14 amino acids. Here the CDR3 reads CSAKEDSLNQPQHF.

The chain links TRBV12-3 or TRBV12-4 to TRBJ1-2; TCRdb names TRBD1, which stays unverified in the absence of DNA. The CDR3 is 15 residues long. The CDR3 sequence is CASSRRGGLFYGYTF.

The chain uses TRBV6-5 and TRBJ2-2; TCRdb's D gene call, TRBD2, goes unchecked for lack of DNA. Germline CDR1 MNHEY, CDR2 SVGAGI. CDR3 size: 16 residues. The CDR3: CASSYLSGGATGELFF.

CDR3 protein: CSASWAQVAPTQHF. This chain connects TRBV20-1 to TRBJ1-5. From germline, CDR1 is DFQATT and CDR2 SNEGSKA (reference sequence). This CDR3 has 14 amino acids.

The chain combines TRBV5-1 with TRBJ1-1; the D call of TRBD1 rests on TCRdb alone, since no DNA is present to check it. The germline CDR1 and CDR2 sequences are SGHRS and YFSETQ. This CDR3 has 14 amino acids. The CDR3 sequence: CASSREGANTEAFF.